This is a list of T cell receptor beta chains from one sample in a study of T-cell memory formation after mild COVID-19. TCRdb independently ran MiXCR on the 5' RACE reads; one entry per CDR3 protein. The sample includes about 470,000 distinct CDR3 sequences, around a sixth of them seen just once. Sequencing used PBMCs or a T cell subset sorted from them (not recorded which). The receptors shown here come from an adult woman who had mild COVID-19 (a few samples of this study predate the infection). Cell type and time point are not known. CDR3s include the opening cysteine and the closing phenylalanine or tryptophan. Fields, in order: clone size, V gene, CDR3 protein. Clone size is not always given. Where it is, it says once, few, many or a class for expanded clones.

few TRBV7-6 CASSLEGLGSSSYNEQFF
. TRBV15 CATSRVQRDTQYF
few TRBV7-9 CASSLVSGEKLFF
. TRBV5-6 CASSQWNTEAFF
. TRBV9 CASSVDATYEQYF
. TRBV9 CASSVAHGASYNEQFF
. TRBV5-1 CASSYSSDRATGSQYF
many TRBV2 CASSEALQGRGYTF
few TRBV10-3 CAISESRTSGRAKFSYEQYF
. TRBV4-3 CASSQDAGLGGRGYTF
. TRBV20-1 CSATDPGRGLQETQYF
. TRBV4-3 CASSQDQGARELFF
. TRBV7-3 CASSPRTSLDTQYF
few TRBV11-2 CASSLDFVEGTEAFF